This is a list of T cell receptor beta chains from one sample in a study of blood T cell repertoires in COVID-19. Assay: immunoSEQ multiplex PCR; the TCRdb copy retains only in-frame clones and omits some. The sample carries some 220,000 clones, 84% recorded once. Input material: peripheral blood. The receptors derive from a woman of 80 years or more with active or convalescent COVID-19. CDR3s include the opening cysteine and the closing phenylalanine or tryptophan. A D gene is named only where the DNA matches it firmly. Clone size appears in some rows only: once, few, many, or a class for an expanded clone.

clone_size j_call v_call d_call cdr3_aa cdr3_nt
few TRBJ1-1 TRBV6-5 - CASSFHPIQYTEAFF TGTGCCAGCAGTTTCCACCCCATACAGTACACTGAAGCTTTCTTT
few TRBJ2-1 TRBV14 TRBD2 CASSQVPGGRGEQFF TGTGCCAGCAGCCAAGTCCCGGGAGGGCGCGGTGAGCAGTTCTTC
- TRBJ2-2 TRBV5-1 TRBD1 CASSSPGQGAGGELFF TGCGCCAGCAGCTCCCCGGGACAGGGGGCCGGCGGGGAGCTGTTTTTT
- TRBJ1-2 TRBV28 - CASSMTGRITF TGTGCCAGCAGTATGACAGGTCGAATCACCTTC
once TRBJ1-1 TRBV2 TRBD1 CARTPGQGDTEAFF TGTGCCAGGACTCCGGGACAGGGGGACACTGAAGCTTTCTTT
- TRBJ1-1 TRBV5-1 TRBD1 CASSSSQTGSAEAFF TGCGCCAGCAGCTCTAGTCAGACAGGGAGTGCTGAAGCTTTCTTT
- TRBJ2-7 TRBV7-9 - CASSYRGTAWEQYF TGTGCCAGCAGCTACCGGGGGACAGCGTGGGAGCAGTACTTC
- TRBJ2-5 TRBV15 TRBD1 CATSGGQATEETQYF TGTGCCACCAGCGGCGGACAGGCGACGGAAGAGACCCAGTACTTC
once TRBJ2-3 TRBV29-1 - CSVGRDLGRSDTQYF TGCAGCGTTGGAAGGGATTTGGGGAGGTCAGATACGCAGTATTTT
few TRBJ2-5 TRBV7-7 TRBD2 CASSLGTSGEETQYF TGTGCTAGCAGCCTTGGGACTAGCGGGGAGGAGACCCAGTACTTC